These 15 T cell receptor beta chains share one sample of origin, sequenced in a study of CD8+CD57+ T cells in acquired aplastic anemia. TCR beta VDJ and CDR3 profiles were obtained from a genomic DNA template. Each CDR3 protein is one row after TCRdb ran MiXCR on the reads. Of about 150,000 distinct CDR3 sequences detected, roughly two fifths appear once; the ten largest clones hold almost 8.5%. Sequenced: sorted CD4+, CD8+, or CD8+CD57+ T cells (not recorded which) from PBMCs. The receptors were sampled from a human donor in good health, serving as a control.

This clonotype was seen repeatedly, ten times or more. The chain has TRBV20-1 and TRBJ1-1; D uncertain. With 0 bases removed from V and 0 bases from J, the gap between germline ends came to 11 bases. The CDR3 has 15 amino acids. The germline V gene has CDR1 DFQATT and CDR2 SNEGSKA (reference sequence). The CDR3 nucleotides are TGCAGTGCTAGAGATCAGAGTCACTTGAACACTGAAGCTTTCTTT. This codes for CSARDQSHLNTEAFF.

This clonotype was recorded at least ten times. The chain uses TRBV6-1 and TRBJ2-7; D is ambiguous. Between the trimmed V and J ends, which lost 5 bases and 0 bases, there was a span of 8 bases. This CDR3 comprises 13 residues. Germline-derived CDR1 and CDR2 are MNHNS and SASEGT. The CDR3 DNA reads TGTGCCAGCAGTCTTACAAGCTCCTACGAGCAGTACTTC. Translating gives CASSLTSSYEQYF.

This clonotype was found many times. The chain has TRBV20-1 and TRBJ2-1; 7 nucleotides agree with TRBD2. Per the germline V gene, CDR1 is DFQATT and CDR2 is SNEGSKA (reference sequence). This CDR3 spans 17 amino acids. CDR3 nucleotides: TGCACGCCCCAACGGCCTAGCGGAACCTCCTCCTACAATGAGCAGTTCTTC. Translated, it gives CTPQRPSGTSSYNEQFF.

This clonotype came up once. The genes are TRBV7-2 and TRBJ2-3; D is undetermined. CDR1 and CDR2 from the germline V gene are SGHTA and FQGNSA. V lost 1 base, J lost 2 bases, and 7 bases lay in between. The CDR3 is 14 residues long. The CDR3 region has the DNA TGTGCCAGCAGCTTAGGCGCGGCCACAGATACGCAGTATTTT. Its translation is CASSLGAATDTQYF.

The chain is built from TRBV7-9 and TRBJ2-7; a possible D gene is TRBD2 (7 bases). Per the germline V gene, CDR1 is SEHNR and CDR2 is FQNEAQ (reference sequence). Trimming stripped 6 bases from V and 5 bases from J, with 14 bases between. This CDR3 is 13 amino acids long. In DNA, the CDR3 is TGTGCCAGCAGTTCAAGGGGGGGCGACGAGCAGTACTTC. Translated, it gives CASSSRGGDEQYF.

The sample holds a few counts of this clonotype. A read error may be the cause here, since a much bigger clone is one base away. This rearrangement joins TRBV2 to TRBJ2-6; 7 nucleotides align to TRBD1. Germline V gene sequence: CDR1 SNHLY, CDR2 FYNNEI. This CDR3 has 16 amino acids. V dropped 4 bases and J dropped 0; count of bases not matched to a gene: 3. The CDR3 sequence is CASSVGQTSGANVLTF. The CDR3 DNA is TGTGCCAGCAGTGTGGGACAGACCTCTGGGGCCAACGTCCTGACTTTC.

This clonotype was seen many times. The V call is TRBV12-3 or TRBV12-4, the J call TRBJ2-5, with D uncertain. Trimming shortened V by 2 bases and J by 5 bases, and 12 bases separated the two germline ends. The CDR3 length is 14 residues. The CDR3 sequence: CASSLSRFMETQYF. The CDR3 nucleotides read TGTGCCAGCAGTTTAAGTAGGTTTATGGAGACCCAGTACTTC.

This clonotype came up many times. The V call is TRBV9, the J call TRBJ2-2, with D possibly matching TRBD1 (6 bases). Between the trimmed V and J ends, which lost 4 bases and 0 bases, there was a span of 10 bases. Germline V gives CDR1 SGDLS, CDR2 YYNGEE. This CDR3 has 15 residues. The CDR3 bases are TGTGCCAGCAGCAACGCAGGGGCGAACACCGGGGAGCTGTTTTTT. Translated: CASSNAGANTGELFF.

The chain recombines TRBV29-1 with TRBJ1-4, with D perhaps matching TRBD1 (5 bases). Germline V gives CDR1 SQVTM, CDR2 ANQGSEA. CDR3 size: 10 residues. V was pared by 7 bases and J by 10 bases, with 10 bases between. CDR3 in DNA: TGCAGCGGCAGTAGGGGAAAACTGTTTTTT. This translates into CSGSRGKLFF.

This clonotype was seen many times. The chain links TRBV18 to TRBJ1-2; the D gene is possibly TRBD1 (5 bases). The CDR3 has 14 residues. Per germline, CDR1 KGHSH and CDR2 LQKENI. V was cut by 3 bases and J by 3 bases, with 11 bases left in between. The CDR3 loop is CASSPQGRDYGYTF. In DNA form, the CDR3 reads TGTGCCAGCTCACCCCAGGGACGGGACTATGGCTACACCTTC.

Comment on this clonotype: Its ends do not fully match the called genes, so a read error is possible. This chain uses TRBV19 with TRBJ1-1, with 7 bases lining up with TRBD1. Germline lookup yields CDR1 LNHDA and CDR2 SQIVND (reference sequence). The CDR3 runs 13 residues. The CDR3: CASNIPGQTEASF. The CDR3, as DNA: TGTGCCAGTAATATTCCGGGACAGACTGAAGCTTCCTTT.

This clonotype was recorded many times. The J gene is TRBJ1-1, the V gene TRBV20-1, with D uncertain. Germline V gene lookup returns CDR1 DFQATT and CDR2 SNEGSKA (reference sequence). The CDR3 loop spans 14 amino acids. The germline V and J ends were trimmed by 6 bases and 7 bases, with 21 bases remaining between them. This chain's CDR3 is CSALGWETRDEAFF. Written as DNA, the CDR3 is TGCAGTGCACTGGGGTGGGAAACAAGGGATGAAGCTTTCTTT.

This clonotype was seen at least ten times. The chain links TRBV5-1 to TRBJ2-1; perhaps D is TRBD1 or TRBD2 (5 bases each). Germline values: CDR1 SGHRS, CDR2 YFSETQ. V lost 2 bases to trimming and J lost 5 bases, with 8 bases between them. The CDR3 extends over 13 amino acids. Here the CDR3 reads CASSFLGDNEQFF. Here the CDR3 DNA reads TGCGCCAGCAGCTTTTTGGGGGACAATGAGCAGTTCTTC.

This clonotype was seen just once. CDR3 sequence (DNA): TGTGCCAGCAGTTTATCCGGGACAGGGGGCGCCGGGGCCAACGTCCTGACTTTC. It translates to CASSLSGTGGAGANVLTF. The chain combines TRBV27 with TRBJ2-6; 12 bases align to TRBD1. The CDR3 extends over 18 amino acids. The trim removed 0 bases at V and 4 bases at J, leaving 4 bases unmatched. Looked up from germline, CDR1 is MNHEY and CDR2 is SMNVEV (reference sequence).

This clonotype was seen only a few times. This chain connects TRBV19 to TRBJ2-2, with 10 positions matching TRBD2. Germline values: CDR1 LNHDA, CDR2 SQIVND (reference sequence). CDR3 size: 20 residues. V dropped 4 bases and J dropped 4; count of bases not matched to a gene: 18. The CDR3 spells CASSRKIQKAGGLVTGELFF. The CDR3 nucleotides are TGTGCCAGTAGTAGGAAAATCCAGAAAGCGGGAGGGCTTGTCACCGGGGAGCTGTTTTTT.